These T cell receptor beta chains were read from a single sample in a study of T cell responses to AZD1222 COVID-19 vaccine. Measured with immunoSEQ multiplex PCR; TCRdb has only the in-frame clones, and not every one. Here the sample spans about 150,000 clones, 94% being singletons. The specimen comprised peripheral blood, sampled on day 0 of AZD1222 vaccination. The source is an adult in good health. The CDR3 runs from the conserved cysteine through the conserved F or W. Each record gives: V gene, CDR3 length, D gene, J gene, clone size, CDR3 protein, CDR3 DNA. A D gene is named only where the DNA matches it firmly. Not every row has a clone size; where given, it reads once, few, many or a size class.

v_call: TRBV4-1; cdr3_length: 14; d_call: .; j_call: TRBJ1-2; clone_size: few; cdr3_aa: CASSQDGTRLGYTF; cdr3_nt: TGCGCCAGCAGCCAAGATGGGACAAGGCTTGGCTACACCTTC
v_call: TRBV10-3; cdr3_length: 16; d_call: TRBD1; j_call: TRBJ1-3; clone_size: .; cdr3_aa: CAISAGQTNSGNTIYF; cdr3_nt: TGTGCCATCAGTGCGGGACAGACCAACTCTGGAAACACCATATATTTT
v_call: TRBV5-4; cdr3_length: 15; d_call: TRBD1; j_call: TRBJ1-4; clone_size: .; cdr3_aa: CASRVQGEANEKLFF; cdr3_nt: TGTGCCAGCAGGGTACAGGGGGAGGCTAATGAAAAACTGTTTTTT
v_call: TRBV7-8; cdr3_length: 15; d_call: TRBD1; j_call: TRBJ1-5; clone_size: .; cdr3_aa: CASSLGTGGALAQHF; cdr3_nt: TGTGCCAGCAGCTTGGGGACAGGGGGGGCTTTGGCCCAGCATTTT
v_call: TRBV20-1; cdr3_length: 11; d_call: .; j_call: TRBJ2-4; clone_size: .; cdr3_aa: CSARRTNIQYF; cdr3_nt: TGCAGTGCTAGGAGAACAAACATTCAGTACTTC
v_call: TRBV3-1/TRBV3-2; cdr3_length: 11; d_call: .; j_call: TRBJ1-1; clone_size: .; cdr3_aa: CASSQSGRTFF; cdr3_nt: TGTGCCAGCAGCCAGTCCGGGAGGACTTTCTTT
v_call: TRBV7-9; cdr3_length: 16; d_call: .; j_call: TRBJ1-2; clone_size: .; cdr3_aa: CASSSILGGSAYGYTF; cdr3_nt: TGTGCCAGCAGCTCCATATTAGGTGGTTCCGCCTATGGCTACACCTTC
v_call: TRBV29-1; cdr3_length: 14; d_call: TRBD1; j_call: TRBJ1-2; clone_size: few; cdr3_aa: CSALRQGQGYGYTF; cdr3_nt: TGCAGCGCACTCCGCCAGGGACAGGGGTATGGCTACACCTTC
v_call: TRBV5-1; cdr3_length: 16; d_call: TRBD1; j_call: TRBJ1-2; clone_size: .; cdr3_aa: CASSDQGTAARGDYTF; cdr3_nt: TGCGCCAGCAGCGATCAAGGGACAGCCGCCCGGGGTGACTACACCTTC
v_call: TRBV6-2/TRBV6-3; cdr3_length: 15; d_call: .; j_call: TRBJ1-5; clone_size: .; cdr3_aa: CASSYFRQDGQPQHF; cdr3_nt: TGTGCCAGCAGTTACTTTAGACAGGACGGTCAGCCCCAGCATTTT
v_call: TRBV5-1; cdr3_length: 16; d_call: TRBD2; j_call: TRBJ2-5; clone_size: .; cdr3_aa: CASSRLAGATQETQYF; cdr3_nt: TGCGCCAGCAGCCGACTAGCGGGGGCTACCCAAGAGACCCAGTACTTC